This T cell receptor beta chain derives from a study of sequential checkpoint blockade in melanoma. Background on the study: After both sequences, patients received maintenance nivolumab.

Germline V lookup: CDR1 LNHDA, CDR2 SQIVND (reference sequence). Trimming pared 5 bases from V and 4 bases from J, leaving 9 bases between. The CDR3 extends over 13 amino acids. The treatment was: randomized to nivolumab then ipilimumab (arm A) or the reverse (arm B). The protocol was immunoSEQ multiplex PCR, while the TCRdb copy is restricted to in-frame clones and leaves out a portion. The sample lists about 13,000 clones, roughly four fifths occurring once. J is TRBJ2-1 and V is TRBV19; possibly TRBD1 for D (6 bases). The source is a human donor with melanoma. Sequencing used CD8+ T cells sorted from blood (inferred from file names), obtained from a patient given nivolumab and ipilimumab in sequence. The CDR3 DNA sequence: TGTGCCAGTAGTCATCAGGGGTACAATGAGCAGTTCTTC. Its translation: CASSHQGYNEQFF.